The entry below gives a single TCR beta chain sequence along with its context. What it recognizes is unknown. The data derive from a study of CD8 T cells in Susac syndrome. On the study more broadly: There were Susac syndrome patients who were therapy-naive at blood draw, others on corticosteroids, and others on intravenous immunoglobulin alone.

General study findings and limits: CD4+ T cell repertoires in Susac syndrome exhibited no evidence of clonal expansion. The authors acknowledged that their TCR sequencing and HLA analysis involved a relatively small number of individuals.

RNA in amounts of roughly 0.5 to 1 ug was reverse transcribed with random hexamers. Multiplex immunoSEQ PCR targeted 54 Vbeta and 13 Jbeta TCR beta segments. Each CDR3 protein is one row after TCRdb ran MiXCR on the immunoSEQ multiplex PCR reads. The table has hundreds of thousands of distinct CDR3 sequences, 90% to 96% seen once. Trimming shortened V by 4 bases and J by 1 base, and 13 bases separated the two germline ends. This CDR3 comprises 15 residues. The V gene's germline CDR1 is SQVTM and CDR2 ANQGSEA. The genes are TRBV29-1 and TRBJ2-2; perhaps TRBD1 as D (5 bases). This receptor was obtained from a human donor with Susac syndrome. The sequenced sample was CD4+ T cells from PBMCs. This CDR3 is CSVARYRGNTGELFF. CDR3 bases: TGCAGCGTTGCTAGGTATAGGGGGAACACCGGGGAGCTGTTTTTT.